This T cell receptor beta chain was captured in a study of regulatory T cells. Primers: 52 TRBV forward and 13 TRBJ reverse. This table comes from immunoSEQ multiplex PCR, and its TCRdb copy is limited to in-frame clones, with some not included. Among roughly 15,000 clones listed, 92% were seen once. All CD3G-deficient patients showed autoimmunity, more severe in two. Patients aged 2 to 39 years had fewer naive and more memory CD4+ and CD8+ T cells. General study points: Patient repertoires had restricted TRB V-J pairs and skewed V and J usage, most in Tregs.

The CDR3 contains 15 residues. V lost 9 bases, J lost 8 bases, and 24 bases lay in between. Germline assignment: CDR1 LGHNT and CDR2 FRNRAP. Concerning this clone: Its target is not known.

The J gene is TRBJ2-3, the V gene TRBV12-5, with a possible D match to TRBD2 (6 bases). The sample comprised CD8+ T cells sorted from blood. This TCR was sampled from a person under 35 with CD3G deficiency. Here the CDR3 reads CASSTPGGPLGTQYF. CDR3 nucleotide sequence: TGTGCTAGCTCCACCCCCGGGGGTCCCCTCGGTACGCAGTATTTT. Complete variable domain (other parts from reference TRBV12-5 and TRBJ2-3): DARVTQTPRHKVTEMGQEVTMRCQPILGHNTVFWYRQTMMQGLELLAYFRNRAPLDDSGMPKDRFSAEMPDATLATLKIQPSEPRDSAVYFCASSTPGGPLGTQYFGPGTRLTVL.